The sequence of this T cell receptor (beta chain) was determined in a study of blood T cell repertoires in COVID-19. Study as a whole: Samples taken during acute and convalescent COVID-19 were collected in the United States, Italy and Spain. PBMCs, B-cell-depleted T cells, or T cells provided the cDNA or gDNA that made up the material.

Germline loops: CDR1 KGHDR, CDR2 SFDVKD. The CDR3 consists of 12 residues. V trimming: 12 bases; J trimming: 2 bases; junction bases outside the gene matches: 4. In the original processing: Reference gene primer amplification gave estimated nucleated cell counts. Here immunoSEQ multiplex PCR was the method, and the copy in TCRdb shows in-frame clones only, minus some. V and J calls plus clone size are reproduced from that table; the DNA served to infer D and trimming. This repertoire shows about 260,000 clones, approximately 87% found once; its top ten account for roughly 1.6%. Sequencing input: peripheral blood. The gene calls are TRBV24-1 and TRBJ2-3; 7 nucleotides line up with TRBD2. This receptor was identified in a woman aged 40 to 55 who had recovered from COVID-19. DNA of the CDR3: TGTGCCCCCGGGGGGACCACAGATACGCAGTATTTT. The encoded protein is CAPGGTTDTQYF.